Below, 2 T cell receptor beta chains from the same sample are listed, as sequenced in a study of early T cells in non-severe SARS-CoV-2 infection. MiXCR, run by TCRdb on the 5' RACE reads, gives a single entry per CDR3 protein. The table has roughly 120,000 distinct CDR3 sequences, roughly 12% seen once. This sample comprised whole blood, obtained at baseline. These receptors were collected from an adult who was a healthcare worker with PCR-confirmed SARS-CoV-2 infection or an uninfected control (not recorded which).

This clonotype was picked up many times. The chain couples TRBV27 to TRBJ1-1; TRBD1 might be the D (6 bases). Germline lookup yields CDR1 MNHEY and CDR2 SMNVEV (reference sequence). This CDR3 has 14 amino acids. V shed 3 bases and J shed 1 base, with 9 bases lying between them. CDR3 coding DNA: TGTGCCAGCAGTTTGTCAGGGGCGAACACTGAAGCTTTCTTT. This sequence encodes CASSLSGANTEAFF.

This chain links TRBV7-8 with TRBJ1-1, with 10 bases identical to TRBD1. Germline V gives CDR1 SGHVS, CDR2 FQNEAQ. J was trimmed by 3 bases and V by 4 bases; bases with no gene match: 2. This CDR3 is 14 amino acids long. The chain's CDR3 is CASSSTGGYTEAFF. CDR3 DNA: TGTGCCAGCAGCTCGACAGGGGGCTACACTGAAGCTTTCTTT.